The 27 T cell receptor beta chains below come from one sample, sequenced in a study of CD8+ T cells in alopecia areata. Extraction and reverse transcription of RNA yielded cDNA as the sequencing template. Only in-frame clones appear in the TCRdb table, and some are missing; sequencing was by immunoSEQ multiplex PCR. The data show 60,000 to 65,000 clones, 44% seen once. Material for sequencing was NKG2D-low CD8+ T cells sorted from blood. Every receptor here comes from a human donor with alopecia areata.

This clone was seen repeatedly, ten times or more. This sequence joins TRBV30 and TRBJ2-2; D not resolved. The V end lost 2 bases, the J end lost 5 bases, and 6 bases lay between the germline ends. The CDR3 contains 12 residues. Germline V gene lookup returns CDR1 GTSNPN and CDR2 SVGIG (reference sequence). CDR3 sequence (DNA): TGTGCCTGGAGTCCGTGGACCGGGGAGCTGTTTTTT. Protein product: CAWSPWTGELFF.

This rearrangement joins TRBV9 to TRBJ2-7; 7 bases map to TRBD2. This CDR3 spans 14 amino acids. Germline V gene data show CDR1 as SGDLS and CDR2 as YYNGEE. J lost 7 bases, V lost 3 bases, and 10 bases had no gene match. The CDR3 protein is CASSEGGGVVEQYF. CDR3 sequence (DNA): TGTGCCAGCAGCGAGGGCGGGGGAGTGGTGGAGCAGTACTTC.

This clone was found a few times. V gene TRBV29-1 combines with J gene TRBJ2-7; 9 nucleotides align to TRBD1. Per germline, CDR1 SQVTM and CDR2 ANQGSEA. CDR3 length equals 15 residues. Trimming removed 2 bases from V and 2 bases from J; junction bases left unmatched: 7. The CDR3 reads CSVELADRGPYEQYF. In nucleotides, the CDR3 is TGCAGCGTTGAATTGGCGGACAGGGGCCCCTACGAGCAGTACTTC.

V usage is TRBV23-1 and J usage is TRBJ2-5, with D possibly being TRBD1 (6 bases). TRBV23-1 is designated an ORF whose function remains uncertain. Trimming stripped 6 bases from V and 1 base from J, with 12 bases between. This CDR3 comprises 14 residues. CDR3 sequence: CASRPQGLQETQYF. The DNA of the CDR3 is TGCGCCAGCAGACCGCAGGGGCTCCAAGAGACCCAGTACTTC.

Written as DNA, the CDR3 is TGCAGCGTTGAAGATCCCCCGAACACTGAAGCTTTCTTT. This sequence encodes CSVEDPPNTEAFF. The chain employs TRBV29-1 and TRBJ1-1; D gene ambiguous. CDR1 SQVTM and CDR2 ANQGSEA come from the germline V gene. Trimming took off 0 bases at V and 1 base at J, with 6 bases between the two ends. This CDR3 is 13 amino acids long.

This sequence joins TRBV6-4 and TRBJ2-6; D gene ambiguous. Looked up from germline, CDR1 is MRHNA and CDR2 is SNTAGT. The CDR3 is 14 amino acids. V was shortened by 2 bases and J by 2 bases, with 4 bases between the two germline ends. Here the CDR3 reads CASSDRAGANVLTF. The CDR3 nucleotides are TGTGCCAGCAGTGACAGGGCTGGGGCCAACGTCCTGACTTTC.

This clone was observed a handful of times. The chain has TRBV19 and TRBJ2-1; D may be TRBD2 (5 bases). The V end was cut by 6 bases, the J end by 1 base, with 10 bases between. Germline V gene sequence: CDR1 LNHDA, CDR2 SQIVND (reference sequence). This CDR3 has 14 residues. The CDR3: CASSPGGSYNEQFF. The CDR3 DNA reads TGTGCCAGTAGCCCGGGCGGGTCCTACAATGAGCAGTTCTTC.

The chain couples TRBV29-1 to TRBJ2-2; no clear D gene. From germline, CDR1 is SQVTM and CDR2 ANQGSEA. This CDR3 comprises 12 residues. V lost 5 bases to trimming and J lost 5 bases, with 9 bases between them. Written as DNA, the CDR3 is TGCAGCGTTTGTTTGTGGACCGGGGAGCTGTTTTTT. Amino acids: CSVCLWTGELFF.

This chain uses TRBV7-9 with TRBJ1-6; 8 bases map to TRBD1. CDR3 size: 15 residues. V lost 4 bases to trimming and J lost 5 bases; unmatched junction nucleotides: 4. CDR1 is SEHNR, CDR2 FQNEAQ, per germline (reference sequence). CDR3 in DNA: TGTGCCAGCAGCTCGGACAGGGTGAATAATTCACCCCTCCACTTT. It specifies CASSSDRVNNSPLHF.

This chain uses TRBV6-5 with TRBJ2-7; D might be TRBD1 or TRBD2, each matching 7 bases. Germline V gives CDR1 MNHEY, CDR2 SVGAGI. The V gene lost 5 bases and the J gene lost 6 bases, with 17 bases spanning the gap. The CDR3 length is 14 residues. As DNA, the CDR3 is TGTGCCAGCAGTCGGACCCAGGGGGGGCCCGAGCAGTACTTC. Encoded protein: CASSRTQGGPEQYF.

In this sample, this clone turned up a few times. The chain links TRBV11-2 to TRBJ1-2; D gene uncertain. Trimming pared 5 bases from V and 4 bases from J, leaving 11 bases between. The germline V gene encodes CDR1 SGHAT and CDR2 FQNNGV. This CDR3 has 13 residues. The CDR3 nucleotides are TGTGCCAGCAGCCCACTAGGAGGCTATGGCTACACCTTC. Encoded protein: CASSPLGGYGYTF.

The chain uses TRBV5-1 and TRBJ2-1; D unclear. This CDR3 spans 13 amino acids. Germline CDR1 and CDR2: SGHRS and YFSETQ. V was shortened by 1 base and J by 8 bases, with 10 bases between the two germline ends. CDR3 sequence: CASSLFIGHEQFF. The CDR3 coding sequence is TGCGCCAGCAGCTTGTTTATCGGCCATGAGCAGTTCTTC.

This clone was recorded a few times. The chain combines TRBV2 with TRBJ2-1; 13 nucleotides line up with TRBD2. The J segment lost 10 bases and the V segment lost 4 bases, leaving 7 bases of the junction unmatched. CDR3 size: 15 residues. Germline V gene data show CDR1 as SNHLY and CDR2 as FYNNEI. This chain's CDR3 is CASSAGTSGAVEQFF. The DNA for the CDR3 is TGTGCCAGCAGTGCAGGGACTAGCGGGGCGGTAGAGCAGTTCTTC.

This chain uses TRBV13 with TRBJ2-7; D may be TRBD2 (5 bases). Germline V gene data show CDR1 as PRHDT and CDR2 as FYEKMQ (reference sequence). V was trimmed by 4 bases and J by 3 bases, leaving 16 bases between them. The CDR3 is 15 residues long. Here the CDR3 DNA reads TGTGCCAGCAGCTCCCGAGAGGGAGTTATCTACGAGCAGTACTTC. Its translation: CASSSREGVIYEQYF.

The rearrangement joins TRBV7-8 to TRBJ2-3, with 10 bases identical to TRBD2. V shed 7 bases, J shed 2 bases, and the junction held 9 bases outside the gene matches. This CDR3 region has 16 residues. CDR1 is SGHVS, CDR2 FQNEAQ, per germline. As DNA, the CDR3 is TGTGCCAGCACGACAAGAGCGGGAGGGGACACAGATACGCAGTATTTT. Amino acid sequence: CASTTRAGGDTDTQYF.

This sequence joins TRBV23-1 and TRBJ1-4; no firm D call. TRBV23-1 is sorted into the ORF group, with uncertain function. The CDR3 is 13 residues long. V gave up 0 bases and J gave up 8 bases, with 7 bases separating them. The CDR3 bases are TGCGCCAGCAGTCAATCTTGGCGGGAAAAACTGTTTTTT. Encoded protein: CASSQSWREKLFF.

The chain has TRBV6-5 and TRBJ2-7, with TRBD2 identical over 9 bases. V shed 2 bases, J shed 3 bases, and the junction held 5 bases outside the gene matches. Looked up from germline, CDR1 is MNHEY and CDR2 is SVGAGI. There are 15 residues in the CDR3. This chain's CDR3 is CASSYTGTSLYEQYF. The CDR3 nucleotides read TGTGCCAGCAGTTACACGGGGACTAGCCTCTACGAGCAGTACTTC.

In its sample, this clone was seen once. The chain recombines TRBV4-2 with TRBJ2-5; 7 positions match TRBD2. The length of the CDR3 is 16 residues. The germline V gene encodes CDR1 LGHNA and CDR2 YNFKEQ. J gave up 1 base and V 4 bases, and 9 bases lay outside the gene matches. CDR3 region: CASSPTGGSLQETQYF. CDR3 bases: TGTGCCAGCAGCCCAACCGGCGGGAGCCTCCAAGAGACCCAGTACTTC.

This clone was detected a few times. The rearrangement joins TRBV4-1 to TRBJ2-2; D is perhaps TRBD1 (6 bases). Trimming removed 3 bases at V and 5 bases at J, with 10 bases between. Germline CDR1 MGHRA, CDR2 YSYEKL. The CDR3 runs to 14 residues. The DNA of the CDR3 is TGCGCCAGCAGCCACGCAACAGGGACCGGGGAGCTGTTTTTT. It specifies CASSHATGTGELFF.

This chain links TRBV7-3 with TRBJ1-1; 12 bases line up with TRBD1. Germline trimming cut 4 bases from V and 3 bases from J; bases unmatched to any gene: 6. The CDR3 runs to 16 residues. The germline gives CDR1 SGHTA, CDR2 FQGTGA. CDR3 in DNA: TGTGCCAGCAGCTCGGGACAGGGGGCTTTCGACACTGAAGCTTTCTTT. It yields the protein CASSSGQGAFDTEAFF. The complete variable domain, with remaining parts taken from reference TRBV7-3 and TRBJ1-1, reads GAGVSQTPSNKVTEKGKYVELRCDPISGHTALYWYRQSLGQGPEFLIYFQGTGAADDSGLPNDRFFAVRPEGSVSTLKIQRTERGDSAVYLCASSSGQGAFDTEAFFGQGTRLTVV.

This clone was seen only a few times. The chain combines TRBV19 with TRBJ2-1; D gene uncertain. The ends were cut back, 1 base at V and 0 bases at J, with 7 bases in the middle. Looked up from germline, CDR1 is LNHDA and CDR2 is SQIVND (reference sequence). The CDR3 length is 15 residues. CDR3 sequence (DNA): TGTGCCAGTAGTATAGGCTCCAGCTCCTACAATGAGCAGTTCTTC. Amino acids: CASSIGSSSYNEQFF.

The CDR3 sequence: CATSREGVSYEQYF. In nucleotides, the CDR3 is TGTGCCACCAGCAGAGAAGGGGTCAGCTACGAGCAGTACTTC. The V call is TRBV15, the J call TRBJ2-7, with D possibly being TRBD1 (5 bases). This CDR3 is 14 amino acids long. Germline V gene lookup returns CDR1 LNHNV and CDR2 YYDKDF (reference sequence). The V end was cut by 0 bases, the J end by 3 bases, with 9 bases between.

The rearrangement uses TRBV7-6 and TRBJ2-1; TRBD1 matches at 7 bases. Germline CDR1 is SGHVS and CDR2 is FNYEAQ. Germline trimming cut 5 bases from V and 8 bases from J; bases unmatched to any gene: 15. This CDR3 is built from 16 residues. The CDR3 here is CASSEWTGQPGHEQFF. The CDR3 DNA sequence: TGTGCCAGCAGCGAGTGGACGGGACAGCCTGGGCATGAGCAGTTCTTC.

This clone showed up just a few times. The chain has TRBV10-3 and TRBJ2-1; 7 nucleotides match TRBD2. The CDR3 consists of 15 residues. Germline V gives CDR1 ENHRY, CDR2 SYGVKD. Losses at the gene ends were 0 bases for V and 5 bases for J; bases not matched to a gene: 4. The CDR3 loop reads CAISESVGRNNEQFF. CDR3 DNA sequence: TGTGCCATCAGTGAGTCTGTCGGGAGGAACAATGAGCAGTTCTTC.

This clone was picked up a small number of times. CDR3 sequence (DNA): TGTGCCAGTTTGACAGGGGCGCGAGAGCAGTACTTC. It specifies CASLTGAREQYF. The chain is built from TRBV19 and TRBJ2-7; TRBD1 matches 8 bases. Germline V gives CDR1 LNHDA, CDR2 SQIVND (reference sequence). The CDR3 covers 12 residues. After removal of 8 bases from V and 7 bases from J, the junction contained 7 bases not matched to a gene.

V gene TRBV29-1 combines with J gene TRBJ2-7, with D perhaps matching TRBD1 (5 bases). This CDR3 is 13 amino acids long. The V gene lost 5 bases and the J gene lost 0 bases, with 11 bases spanning the gap. Germline-derived CDR1 and CDR2 are SQVTM and ANQGSEA. The CDR3 loop is CSVCAGISYEQYF. For the CDR3, the DNA is TGCAGCGTTTGCGCAGGGATCTCCTACGAGCAGTACTTC.

V is TRBV4-3 and J is TRBJ1-1, with TRBD1 matching 9 bases. The ends lost 2 bases at V and 0 bases at J; junction bases unmatched: 1. The CDR3 loop spans 15 amino acids. The germline V gene has CDR1 LGHNA and CDR2 YSLEER. The CDR3, as DNA: TGCGCCAGCAGCCAAAACAGGGGGCTGAACACTGAAGCTTTCTTT. Protein product: CASSQNRGLNTEAFF.